Below are 23 T cell receptor beta chains sequenced from a single sample in a study of T cell changes during pregnancy in multiple sclerosis. Sequenced by immunoSEQ multiplex PCR; TCRdb stores in-frame clones only, minus some. Of some 19,000 clones detected, approximately 88% appear once; the ten largest clones hold roughly 6%. The sequencing used CD8+ T cells from peripheral blood mononuclear cells, collected after pregnancy. The receptors come from a female donor in good health, enrolled as a control in a pregnancy study.

The CDR3 sequence is CAISESIQGDIQYF. As DNA, the CDR3 is TGTGCCATCAGTGAGTCGATACAGGGAGACATTCAGTACTTC. The chain employs TRBV10-3 and TRBJ2-4, with TRBD1 as a possible D gene (6 bases). The CDR3 has 14 amino acids. Germline CDR1 is ENHRY and CDR2 is SYGVKD. Trimming stripped 0 bases from V and 8 bases from J, with 11 bases between.

This CDR3 reads CASSQDPLSGANVLTF. The CDR3 DNA reads TGCGCCAGCAGCCAAGATCCACTCTCTGGGGCCAACGTCCTGACTTTC. This sequence joins TRBV4-3 and TRBJ2-6; D gene ambiguous. Germline CDR1 reads LGHNA; CDR2 reads YSLEER. The germline V and J ends were trimmed by 0 bases and 0 bases, with 6 bases remaining between them. The CDR3 spans 16 residues.

V usage is TRBV5-6 and J usage is TRBJ2-1, with D hard to call. V lost 2 bases and J lost 5, with 11 bases in between. This CDR3 comprises 14 residues. Germline-derived CDR1 and CDR2 are SGHDT and YYEEEE. The CDR3 DNA reads as TGTGCCAGCAGCTTAAGACACCTAAACAATGAGCAGTTCTTC. Encoded protein: CASSLRHLNNEQFF.

The chain carries TRBV13 and TRBJ2-7; D is unresolved. Between the trimmed V and J ends, which lost 5 bases and 2 bases, there was a span of 16 bases. Germline V gene lookup returns CDR1 PRHDT and CDR2 FYEKMQ (reference sequence). This CDR3 region has 15 residues. CDR3 nucleotide sequence: TGTGCCAGCAGCCACCCCCTAGGCAGAGCCTACGAGCAGTACTTC. Translation: CASSHPLGRAYEQYF. The full variable domain, completed using reference TRBV13 and TRBJ2-7, is AAGVIQSPRHLIKEKRETATLKCYPIPRHDTVYWYQQGPGQDPQFLISFYEKMQSDKGSIPDRFSAQQFSDYHSELNMSSLELGDSALYFCASSHPLGRAYEQYFGPGTRLTVT.

The rearrangement links TRBV5-5 to TRBJ1-2; the D is unclear. The germline CDR1 and CDR2 sequences are SGHKS and YYEKEE (reference sequence). Trimming shortened V by 0 bases and J by 9 bases, and 12 bases separated the two germline ends. The CDR3 has 13 amino acids. The CDR3 bases are TGTGCCAGCAGCTTGGGCGGGCATGAAAGCTACACCTTC. Its protein is CASSLGGHESYTF.

The chain couples TRBV6-1 to TRBJ2-7, with unresolved D. The CDR3 spans 12 residues. From germline, CDR1 is MNHNS and CDR2 SASEGT. V gave up 3 bases and J gave up 6 bases, with 9 bases separating them. The CDR3 spells CASSESVAEQYF. As DNA, the CDR3 is TGTGCCAGCAGTGAGTCCGTGGCCGAGCAGTACTTC.

The rearrangement joins TRBV5-1 to TRBJ2-7; 8 nucleotides agree with TRBD1. The V gene's germline CDR1 is SGHRS and CDR2 YFSETQ. The CDR3 contains 14 residues. After removal of 4 bases from V and 4 bases from J, the junction contained 7 bases not matched to a gene. This chain's CDR3 is CASSPRQGTYEQYF. CDR3 coding DNA: TGCGCCAGCAGCCCTCGACAGGGGACGTACGAGCAGTACTTC.

The gene calls are TRBV12-5 and TRBJ1-1; 7 nucleotides align to TRBD1. There are 15 residues in the CDR3. The germline gives CDR1 LGHNT, CDR2 FRNRAP. Germline trimming cut 4 bases from V and 5 bases from J; bases unmatched to any gene: 10. The CDR3 loop is CASGSRQGRDTEAFF. The CDR3 DNA reads as TGTGCTAGTGGTTCCAGACAGGGCCGGGATACTGAAGCTTTCTTT.

This rearrangement joins TRBV19 to TRBJ1-2; TRBD1 matches 7 bases. Germline V gene data show CDR1 as LNHDA and CDR2 as SQIVND (reference sequence). Trimming took 5 bases from V and 8 from J; bases not matched to a gene: 5. The CDR3 contains 12 residues. The CDR3 DNA sequence: TGTGCCAGTAGTCCAACAGGGGACGGCTACACCTTC. Translation gives CASSPTGDGYTF.

Only one count was recorded for this clone. The chain joins TRBV6-5 to TRBJ1-1, with D tentatively TRBD1 (6 bases). Per germline, CDR1 MNHEY and CDR2 SVGAGI. This CDR3 has 14 amino acids. V lost 7 bases and J 0 bases, leaving 12 bases between the germline ends. CDR3 DNA sequence: TGTGCCAGCAAACGGACAGCTATGAACACTGAAGCTTTCTTT. It specifies CASKRTAMNTEAFF.

V is TRBV4-1 and J is TRBJ2-1, with 7 bases fitting TRBD1. The germline V gene encodes CDR1 MGHRA and CDR2 YSYEKL. Trimming took 4 bases from V and 15 from J; bases not matched to a gene: 9. This CDR3 has 12 amino acids. The CDR3, as DNA: TGCGCCAGCAGCCCAGGGGGTGGTGTTTTGTTCTTC. It specifies CASSPGGGVLFF.

J is TRBJ2-7 and V is TRBV14; 7 nucleotides match TRBD1. The germline CDR1 and CDR2 sequences are SGHDN and FVKESK. This CDR3 contains 15 residues. The junction had 10 bases not matched to a gene; V was cut back by 1 base and J by 7 bases. CDR3 sequence reads: CASSQAGTVPLEQYF. For the CDR3, the DNA is TGTGCCAGCAGCCAAGCCGGGACAGTTCCCTTGGAGCAGTACTTC.

The rearrangement uses TRBV5-6 and TRBJ1-2, with 7 bases fitting TRBD1. Germline assignment: CDR1 SGHDT and CDR2 YYEEEE. This CDR3 contains 18 residues. V was pared by 1 base and J by 7 bases, with 19 bases of the junction left unmatched. The CDR3 here is CASSLKLGTASLLGGYTF. In nucleotides, the CDR3 is TGTGCCAGCAGCTTGAAACTTGGGACAGCTTCCCTCTTGGGTGGCTACACCTTC.

The chain joins TRBV4-3 to TRBJ1-4; 9 nucleotides align to TRBD1. This CDR3 is built from 16 residues. Germline V gene sequence: CDR1 LGHNA, CDR2 YSLEER. V gave up 1 base and J gave up 3 bases; unmatched junction bases: 3. The CDR3 region has the DNA TGCGCCAGCAGCCAAGCGCGGACAGGGGCTAATGAAAAACTGTTTTTT. Its protein product is CASSQARTGANEKLFF.

This chain uses TRBV2 with TRBJ1-5, with D possibly being TRBD1 (6 bases). The CDR3 is 15 residues long. The V end was cut by 6 bases, the J end by 0 bases, with 12 bases between. Germline CDR1 is SNHLY and CDR2 is FYNNEI. CDR3 bases: TGTGCCAGCAGAGAAACAGGGTTTAGCAATCAGCCCCAGCATTTT. Protein: CASRETGFSNQPQHF.

The chain uses TRBV5-4 and TRBJ1-1, with TRBD1 matching over 9 bases. CDR3 length: 13 residues. J gave up 8 bases and V 5 bases, and 7 bases lay outside the gene matches. Germline CDR1 reads SGHNT; CDR2 reads YYREEE (reference sequence). The CDR3 DNA sequence: TGTGCCAGCAGACGTGGGACAGGGCAAGAAGCTTTCTTT. Its translation is CASRRGTGQEAFF. Full variable domain (outside the CDR3, taken from reference TRBV5-4 and TRBJ1-1): ETGVTQSPTHLIKTRGQQVTLRCSSQSGHNTVSWYQQALGQGPQFIFQYYREEENGRGNFPPRFSGLQFPNYSSELNVNALELDDSALYLCASRRGTGQEAFFGQGTRLTVV.

The chain has TRBV11-3 and TRBJ1-1, with 12 bases fitting TRBD1. The CDR3 runs to 15 residues. Trimming at V came to 4 bases and at J to 8 bases, leaving 8 bases not matched to a gene. The germline gives CDR1 SGHNT, CDR2 YENEEA. The CDR3 loop is CASSSTGTGGPEAFF. CDR3 nucleotides: TGTGCCAGCAGCTCTACCGGGACAGGGGGCCCAGAAGCTTTCTTT.

V gene TRBV4-3 combines with J gene TRBJ2-7, with D possibly being TRBD2 (6 bases). V was clipped by 1 base and J by 0 bases, with 10 bases between them. Germline CDR1 LGHNA, CDR2 YSLEER. This CDR3 region has 15 residues. The CDR3 coding sequence is TGCGCCAGCAGCCAAGGGGAGGACGGCTCCTACGAGCAGTACTTC. Its protein product is CASSQGEDGSYEQYF.

The CDR3 region is CASSEGRDLYTEAFF. As DNA, the CDR3 is TGTGCCAGCAGTGAAGGAAGAGATTTGTACACTGAAGCTTTCTTT. V is TRBV2 and J is TRBJ1-1, with D uncertain. Looked up from germline, CDR1 is SNHLY and CDR2 is FYNNEI. CDR3 length equals 15 residues. Deletions cut 1 base from V and 3 bases from J, with 12 bases between.

CDR3 sequence: CASSSWAGRHGYTF. CDR3 DNA sequence: TGTGCCAGCAGTTCATGGGCAGGGCGTCATGGCTACACCTTC. The chain couples TRBV25-1 to TRBJ1-2, with D perhaps matching TRBD1 (5 bases). CDR1 MGHDK and CDR2 SYGVNS come from the germline V gene. The CDR3 spans 14 residues. V lost 5 bases and J 6 bases, leaving 16 bases between the germline ends.

This chain joins TRBV19 and TRBJ1-4, with a weak D call TRBD1 (5 bases). V shed 0 bases and J shed 8 bases, with 10 bases lying between them. The CDR3 runs 14 residues. Germline loops: CDR1 LNHDA, CDR2 SQIVND (reference sequence). The DNA for the CDR3 is TGTGCCAGTAGTATAGATCTGGAGGGGGAAAAACTGTTTTTT. It translates to CASSIDLEGEKLFF.

The chain has TRBV2 and TRBJ2-7; D unclear. V lost 1 base and J 4 bases, leaving 5 bases between the germline ends. Germline CDR1 and CDR2: SNHLY and FYNNEI. The CDR3 covers 12 residues. This CDR3 reads CASSEGLYEQYF. CDR3 coding DNA: TGTGCCAGCAGTGAAGGTCTTTACGAGCAGTACTTC.

This sequence joins TRBV9 and TRBJ1-1; TRBD1 matches at 7 bases. The CDR3 spans 13 residues. V dropped 0 bases and J dropped 4; count of bases not matched to a gene: 0. Germline V gives CDR1 SGDLS, CDR2 YYNGEE. The CDR3 DNA follows: TGTGCCAGCAGCGTAGGACAGGGCACTGAAGCTTTCTTT. It codes for CASSVGQGTEAFF.